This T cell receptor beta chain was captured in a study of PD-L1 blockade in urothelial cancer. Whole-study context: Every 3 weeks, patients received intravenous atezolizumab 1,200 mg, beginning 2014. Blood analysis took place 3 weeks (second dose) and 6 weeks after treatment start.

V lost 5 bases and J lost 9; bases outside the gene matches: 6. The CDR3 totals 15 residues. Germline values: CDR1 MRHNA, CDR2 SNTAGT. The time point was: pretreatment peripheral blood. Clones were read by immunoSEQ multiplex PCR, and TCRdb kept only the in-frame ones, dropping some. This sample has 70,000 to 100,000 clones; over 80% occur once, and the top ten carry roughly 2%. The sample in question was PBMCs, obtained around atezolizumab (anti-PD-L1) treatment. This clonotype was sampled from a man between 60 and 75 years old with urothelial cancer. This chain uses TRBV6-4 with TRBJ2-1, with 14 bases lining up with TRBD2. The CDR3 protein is CASSTGTSGSPEQFF. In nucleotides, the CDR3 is TGTGCCAGCAGTACCGGGACTAGCGGGAGCCCTGAGCAGTTCTTC.